This T cell receptor (beta chain) emerged from a study of PD-L1 blockade in urothelial cancer. CDR1 and CDR2 (germline): SGDLS, YYNGEE. The CDR3 runs to 14 residues. The V and J ends lost 4 bases and 3 bases, in that order; junction bases with no gene match: 6. Specified time point: peripheral blood 6 weeks after treatment start. Each PCR reaction had synthetic TCR analog templates spiked into it. Data came from immunoSEQ multiplex PCR; TCRdb stores just in-frame clones and leaves some out. The table has tens of thousands of clones, roughly 84% seen once. This sequence joins TRBV9 and TRBJ2-7; 8 bases line up with TRBD1. This receptor was taken from a man between 65 and 79 years old with urothelial cancer. Sequenced here: PBMCs, sampled around atezolizumab (anti-PD-L1) treatment. The CDR3 loop is CASSPGQGYYEQYF. CDR3 coding DNA: TGTGCCAGCAGCCCCGGACAGGGTTACTACGAGCAGTACTTC.